This T cell receptor (beta chain) originates from a study of T cell repertoires in cytomegalovirus infection. Study at large: Peptides in the study included HLA-C-restricted and HLA-B-restricted CMV epitopes. Indicated by public TCR beta signatures were CMV infection and matching HLA type.

In TCRdb, the reads were re-called with MiXCR into one record per CDR3 protein. Of some 900,000 distinct CDR3 sequences in the sample, about 30% were seen once. General observations from the study: The cumulative frequency of public TCR beta families distinguished individuals who carried CMV together with the relevant HLA. Dominating the ex vivo response were HLA-C-restricted CMV-specific TCR beta clonotypes.

In the case of this clonotype: The target antigen is unknown.

V lost 5 bases to trimming and J lost 0 bases; unmatched junction nucleotides: 4. Germline CDR1 and CDR2: MNHEY and SVGAGI. The length of the CDR3 is 15 residues. The material was cultured CD8+ T cells from PBMCs, obtained from culture after CMV antigen stimulation. The V call is TRBV6-5, the J call TRBJ2-1, with 7 bases lining up with TRBD1. This TCR came from a human donor in good health (CMV status not recorded). Some clones in this sample may be carry-over from other donors' samples. The chain's CDR3 is CASSHHRGSYNEQFF. The CDR3 DNA sequence: TGTGCCAGCAGTCACCACAGGGGCTCCTACAATGAGCAGTTCTTC.